These T cell receptor beta chains were read from a single sample in a study of blood T cells in healthy people across ages. From the 5' RACE reads, TCRdb called clonotypes with MiXCR, one entry per CDR3 protein. Here the sample spans approximately 800,000 distinct CDR3 sequences, about 34% being singletons. Sequenced sample: blood. The receptors originated from a young man in good health. Both conserved end residues are part of each CDR3. Each record gives: clone size, D gene, J gene, V gene, CDR3 DNA, CDR3 protein. D genes are given only for firm matches. The size entry is marked missing in some rows and otherwise reads once, few, many or a size class.

>-|TRBD1|TRBJ2-7|TRBV7-9
TGTGCCAGCAGTTCCCGGGGACAGGGACTTTACGAGCAGTACTTC
CASSSRGQGLYEQYF
>once|-|TRBJ1-3|TRBV12-3/TRBV12-4
TGTGCCAGCACCTGGCAGGCCCACTCTGGAAACACCATATATTTT
CASTWQAHSGNTIYF
>few|TRBD1|TRBJ1-4|TRBV27
TGTGCCAGCACGGGACAGGGTGATGAAAAACTGTTTTTT
CASTGQGDEKLFF
>few|TRBD2|TRBJ2-5|TRBV20-1
TGCAGTGCTAGAGGCGGGGGGGCTTTCCAAGAGACCCAGTACTTC
CSARGGGAFQETQYF
>-|TRBD1|TRBJ1-2|TRBV7-2
TGTGCCAGCAGCTTAGCGACAGGGGGGAGCTATAACTATGGCTACACCTTC
CASSLATGGSYNYGYTF
>-|-|TRBJ2-2|TRBV27
TGTGCCAGCAGTTTAATCGGGGCCAACACCGGGGAGCTGTTTTTT
CASSLIGANTGELFF
>many|-|TRBJ1-5|TRBV12-3/TRBV12-4
TGTGCCAGCAGCCGGGGGGGGAAGGGTCAGCCCCAGCATTTT
CASSRGGKGQPQHF
>-|-|TRBJ2-1|TRBV4-3
TGCGCCAGCAGCCAAGACAGCGTTTTAAATGAGCAGTTCTTC
CASSQDSVLNEQFF
>-|-|TRBJ2-1|TRBV5-5
TGTGCCAGCAGCTTGGTGGCTAATAAGCAGTTCTTC
CASSLVANKQFF
>many|-|TRBJ2-3|TRBV12-3/TRBV12-4
TGTGCCAGCCGGGACCTCACAGATACGCAGTATTTT
CASRDLTDTQYF
>-|TRBD1|TRBJ2-1|TRBV7-6
TGTGCCAGCAGCGTCTCCCGGGACAGGGTCAATGAGCAGTTCTTC
CASSVSRDRVNEQFF
>few|TRBD1|TRBJ2-3|TRBV2
TGTGCCAGCAGCAGAGACAGGGCCGTCACAGATACGCAGTATTTT
CASSRDRAVTDTQYF
>-|TRBD2|TRBJ2-3|TRBV29-1
TGCAGCGTCCCACTTACTAGCGGGAGGGCAGATACGCAGTATTTT
CSVPLTSGRADTQYF
>-|-|TRBJ2-7|TRBV2
TGTGTCAGCACGGAAGGGACAAACTCCTACGAGCAGTACTTC
CVSTEGTNSYEQYF
>many|TRBD1|TRBJ2-5|TRBV27
TGTGCCAGCAGTCCCCGGGACAGTTGGGCACGGTACCAAGAGACCCAGTACTTC
CASSPRDSWARYQETQYF
>-|-|TRBJ2-7|TRBV7-2
TGTGCCAGCAGCTTAAGGGCGCCTACCTACGAGCAGTACTTC
CASSLRAPTYEQYF
>-|-|TRBJ2-5|TRBV7-3
TGTGCCAGCAGCCGTCGGGGCGAAGAGACCCAGTACTTC
CASSRRGEETQYF
>-|TRBD2|TRBJ2-1|TRBV20-1
TGCAGTGCGGGACTAGCGGAGGGCTCGTTCACTGAGCAGTTCTTC
CSAGLAEGSFTEQFF
>few|-|TRBJ2-2|TRBV5-1
TGCGCCAGCAGCTTGGCCGAAGCGCGGGAGCTGTTTTTT
CASSLAEARELFF
>few|-|TRBJ1-1|TRBV27
TGTGCCAGCAGTTATAACCCAGGGCGGAACACTGAAGCTTTCTTT
CASSYNPGRNTEAFF
>-|TRBD2|TRBJ2-7|TRBV27
TGTGCCAGCAGCCCAACTAGCGGGTTTCCCTACGAGCAGTACTTC
CASSPTSGFPYEQYF
>-|-|TRBJ1-2|TRBV12-3/TRBV12-4
TGTGCCAGCAGTGTAACATGGAACTATGGCTACACCTTC
CASSVTWNYGYTF
>-|-|TRBJ1-2|TRBV5-5
TGTGCCAGCAGCGCCAACTCAGGGGTCTCGGGGCTCTATGGCTACACCTTC
CASSANSGVSGLYGYTF
>many|-|TRBJ1-2|TRBV4-2
TGTGCCAGCAGCCAAGATGGAGGAATGCGCTACACCTTC
CASSQDGGMRYTF
>-|TRBD1|TRBJ1-6|TRBV7-8
TGTGCCAGCATCTCGAGCGGGGCAGGGGGATTTAATTCACCCCTCCACTTT
CASISSGAGGFNSPLHF